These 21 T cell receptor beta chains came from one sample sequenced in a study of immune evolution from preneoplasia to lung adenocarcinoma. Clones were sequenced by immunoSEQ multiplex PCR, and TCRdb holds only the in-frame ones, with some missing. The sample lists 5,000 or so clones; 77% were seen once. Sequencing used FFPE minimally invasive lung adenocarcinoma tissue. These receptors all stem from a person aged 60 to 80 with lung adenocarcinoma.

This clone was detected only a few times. The CDR3 nucleotides read TGTGCCAGCAGTGGATTGGTTAGCGGTGCTGGGACAGATACGCAGTATTTT. Translating it yields CASSGLVSGAGTDTQYF. This chain uses TRBV2 with TRBJ2-3; TRBD2 might be the D (6 bases). CDR1 and CDR2 (germline): SNHLY, FYNNEI. Trimming cost V 4 bases and J 3 bases, with 20 bases left between them. CDR3 length: 17 amino acids.

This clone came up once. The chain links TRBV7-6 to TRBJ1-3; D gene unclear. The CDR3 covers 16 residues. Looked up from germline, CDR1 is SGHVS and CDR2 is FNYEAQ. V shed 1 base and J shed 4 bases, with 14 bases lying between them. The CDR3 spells CASSLGTVTGGNTIYF. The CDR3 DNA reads TGTGCCAGCAGCTTAGGAACAGTCACTGGGGGAAACACCATATATTTT.

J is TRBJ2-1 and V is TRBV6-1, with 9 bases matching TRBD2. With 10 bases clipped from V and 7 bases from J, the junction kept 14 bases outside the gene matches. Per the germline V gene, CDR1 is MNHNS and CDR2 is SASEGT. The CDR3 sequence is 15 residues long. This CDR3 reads CATEAQRGAINEQFF. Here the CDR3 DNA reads TGTGCCACGGAGGCGCAGCGGGGGGCCATTAATGAGCAGTTCTTC.

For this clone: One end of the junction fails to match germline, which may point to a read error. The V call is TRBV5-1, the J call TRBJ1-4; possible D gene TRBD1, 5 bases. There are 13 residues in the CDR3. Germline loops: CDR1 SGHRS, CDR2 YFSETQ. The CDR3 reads CASSLDNSGHADF. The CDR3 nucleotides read TGCGCCAGCAGCTTGGACAATTCAGGGCATGCAGATTTT.

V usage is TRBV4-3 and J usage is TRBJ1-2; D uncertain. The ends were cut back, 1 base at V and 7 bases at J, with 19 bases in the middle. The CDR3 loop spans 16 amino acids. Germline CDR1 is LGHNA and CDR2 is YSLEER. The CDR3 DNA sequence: TGCGCCAGCAGCCAAGGTCGAACTACTATTAGCTCTGGCTACACCTTC. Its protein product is CASSQGRTTISSGYTF.

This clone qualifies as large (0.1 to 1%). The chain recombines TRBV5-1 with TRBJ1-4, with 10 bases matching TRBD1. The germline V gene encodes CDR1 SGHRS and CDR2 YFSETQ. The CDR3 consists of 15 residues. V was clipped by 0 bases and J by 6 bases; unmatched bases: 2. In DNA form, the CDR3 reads TGCGCCAGCAGCTTGGCCGGGACAGGGGATGAAAAACTGTTTTTT. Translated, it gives CASSLAGTGDEKLFF.

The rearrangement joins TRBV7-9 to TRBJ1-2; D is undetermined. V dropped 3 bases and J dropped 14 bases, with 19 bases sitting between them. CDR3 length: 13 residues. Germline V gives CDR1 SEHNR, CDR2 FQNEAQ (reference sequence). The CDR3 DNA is TGTGCCAGCAGCTTCGTGGCATCTCCCTATGAAACCTTC. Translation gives CASSFVASPYETF. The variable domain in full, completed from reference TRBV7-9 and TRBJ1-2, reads DTGVSQNPRHKITKRGQNVTFRCDPISEHNRLYWYRQTLGQGPEFLTYFQNEAQLEKSRLLSDRFSAERPKGSFSTLEIQRTEQGDSAMYLCASSFVASPYETFGSGTRLTVV.

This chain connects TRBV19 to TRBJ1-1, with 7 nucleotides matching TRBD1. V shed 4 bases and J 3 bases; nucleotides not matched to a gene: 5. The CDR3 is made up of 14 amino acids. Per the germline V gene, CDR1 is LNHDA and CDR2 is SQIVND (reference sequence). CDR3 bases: TGTGCCAGTAGTACACACAGGGGTGACACTGAAGCTTTCTTT. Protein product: CASSTHRGDTEAFF.

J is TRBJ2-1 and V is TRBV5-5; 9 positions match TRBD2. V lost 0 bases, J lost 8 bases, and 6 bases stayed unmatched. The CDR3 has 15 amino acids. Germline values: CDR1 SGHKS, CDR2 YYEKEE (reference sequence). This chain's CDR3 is CASSLVAGGPYEQFF. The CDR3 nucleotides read TGTGCCAGCAGCTTGGTCGCGGGAGGGCCCTATGAGCAGTTCTTC.

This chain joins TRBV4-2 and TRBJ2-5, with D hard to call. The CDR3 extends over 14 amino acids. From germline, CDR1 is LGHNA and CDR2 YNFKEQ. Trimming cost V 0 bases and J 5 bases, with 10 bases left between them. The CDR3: CASSQDPLAETQYF. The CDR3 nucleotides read TGTGCCAGCAGCCAAGACCCCTTAGCTGAGACCCAGTACTTC.

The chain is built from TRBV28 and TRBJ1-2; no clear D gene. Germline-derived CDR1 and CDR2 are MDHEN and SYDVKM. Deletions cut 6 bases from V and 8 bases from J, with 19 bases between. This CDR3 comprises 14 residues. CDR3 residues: CASRFGWAGWGYTF. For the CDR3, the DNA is TGTGCCAGCAGGTTCGGATGGGCCGGGTGGGGCTACACCTTC.

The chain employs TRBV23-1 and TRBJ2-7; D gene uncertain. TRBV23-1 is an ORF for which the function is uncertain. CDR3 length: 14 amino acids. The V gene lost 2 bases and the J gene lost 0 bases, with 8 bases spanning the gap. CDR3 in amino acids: CASSQDGFSYEQYF. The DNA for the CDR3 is TGCGCCAGCAGTCAAGACGGGTTCTCCTACGAGCAGTACTTC.

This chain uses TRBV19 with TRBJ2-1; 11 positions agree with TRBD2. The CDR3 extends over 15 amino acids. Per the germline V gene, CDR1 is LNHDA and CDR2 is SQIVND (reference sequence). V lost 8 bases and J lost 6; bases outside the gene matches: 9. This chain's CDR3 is CASQPGLAVSNEQFF. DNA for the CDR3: TGTGCCAGTCAACCGGGACTAGCGGTAAGCAATGAGCAGTTCTTC. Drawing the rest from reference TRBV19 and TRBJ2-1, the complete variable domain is DGGITQSPKYLFRKEGQNVTLSCEQNLNHDAMYWYRQDPGQGLRLIYYSQIVNDFQKGDIAEGYSVSREKKESFPLTVTSAQKNPTAFYLCASQPGLAVSNEQFFGPGTRLTVL.

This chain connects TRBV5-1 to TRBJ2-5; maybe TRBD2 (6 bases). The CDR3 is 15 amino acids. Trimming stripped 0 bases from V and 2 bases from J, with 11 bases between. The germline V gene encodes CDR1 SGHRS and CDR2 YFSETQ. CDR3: CASSLDGRGQETQYF. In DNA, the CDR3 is TGCGCCAGCAGCTTGGACGGACGGGGGCAAGAGACCCAGTACTTC.

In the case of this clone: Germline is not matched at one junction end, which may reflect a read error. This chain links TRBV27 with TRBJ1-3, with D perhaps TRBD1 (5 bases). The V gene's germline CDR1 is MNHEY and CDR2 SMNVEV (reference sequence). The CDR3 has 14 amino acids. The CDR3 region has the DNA TGTGCCAGCAGATCGGGGGACTCTGAAAACACCATATATTTT. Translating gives CASRSGDSENTIYF.

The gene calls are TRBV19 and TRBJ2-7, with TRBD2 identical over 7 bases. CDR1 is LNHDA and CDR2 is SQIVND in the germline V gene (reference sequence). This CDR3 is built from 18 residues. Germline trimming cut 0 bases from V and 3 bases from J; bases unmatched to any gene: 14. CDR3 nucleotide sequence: TGTGCCAGTAGTATAGATCACCCCGCTAGCGGTATTTACTACGAGCAGTACTTC. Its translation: CASSIDHPASGIYYEQYF.

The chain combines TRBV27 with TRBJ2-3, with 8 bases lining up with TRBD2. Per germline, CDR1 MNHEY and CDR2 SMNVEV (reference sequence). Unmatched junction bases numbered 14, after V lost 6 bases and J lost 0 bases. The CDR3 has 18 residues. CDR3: CASRLRTSGGPSTDTQYF. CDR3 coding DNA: TGTGCCAGCAGATTACGGACTTCGGGAGGGCCAAGCACAGATACGCAGTATTTT.

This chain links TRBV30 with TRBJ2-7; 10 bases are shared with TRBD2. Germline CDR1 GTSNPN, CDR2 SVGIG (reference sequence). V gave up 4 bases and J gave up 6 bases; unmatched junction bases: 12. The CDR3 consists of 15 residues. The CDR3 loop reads CAWTTLAGGTSEQYF. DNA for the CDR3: TGTGCCTGGACCACGTTAGCGGGAGGCACCTCCGAGCAGTACTTC.

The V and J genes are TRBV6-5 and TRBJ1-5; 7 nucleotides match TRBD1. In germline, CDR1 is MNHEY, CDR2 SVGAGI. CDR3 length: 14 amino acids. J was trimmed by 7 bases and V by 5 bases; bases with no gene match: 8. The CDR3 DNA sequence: TGTGCCAGCAGTCAAGGGGGCCTCCGGCAGCCCCAGCATTTT. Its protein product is CASSQGGLRQPQHF.

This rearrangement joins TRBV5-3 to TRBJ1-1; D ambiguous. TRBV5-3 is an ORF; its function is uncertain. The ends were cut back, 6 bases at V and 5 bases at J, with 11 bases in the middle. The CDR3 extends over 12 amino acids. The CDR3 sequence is CARNEWGTEAFF. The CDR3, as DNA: TGTGCCAGAAATGAATGGGGAACTGAAGCTTTCTTT.

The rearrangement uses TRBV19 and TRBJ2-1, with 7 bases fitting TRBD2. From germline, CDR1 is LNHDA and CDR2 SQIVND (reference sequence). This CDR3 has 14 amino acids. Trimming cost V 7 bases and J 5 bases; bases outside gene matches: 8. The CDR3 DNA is TGTGCCAGTATGGAGCGGGACCGGAACAATGAGCAGTTCTTC. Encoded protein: CASMERDRNNEQFF. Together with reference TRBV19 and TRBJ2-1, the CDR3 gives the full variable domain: DGGITQSPKYLFRKEGQNVTLSCEQNLNHDAMYWYRQDPGQGLRLIYYSQIVNDFQKGDIAEGYSVSREKKESFPLTVTSAQKNPTAFYLCASMERDRNNEQFFGPGTRLTVL.